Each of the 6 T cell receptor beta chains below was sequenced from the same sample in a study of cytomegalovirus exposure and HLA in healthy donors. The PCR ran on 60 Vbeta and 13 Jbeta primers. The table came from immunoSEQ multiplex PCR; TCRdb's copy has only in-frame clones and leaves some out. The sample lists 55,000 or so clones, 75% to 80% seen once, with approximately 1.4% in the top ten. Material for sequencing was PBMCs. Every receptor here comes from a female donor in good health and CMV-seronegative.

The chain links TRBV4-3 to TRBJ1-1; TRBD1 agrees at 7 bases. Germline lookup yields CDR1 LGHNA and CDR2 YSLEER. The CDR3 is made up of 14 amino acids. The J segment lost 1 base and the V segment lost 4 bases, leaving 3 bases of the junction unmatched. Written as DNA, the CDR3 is TGCGCCAGCAGCCCGCAGGGGGGGAACACTGAAGCTTTCTTT. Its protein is CASSPQGGNTEAFF.

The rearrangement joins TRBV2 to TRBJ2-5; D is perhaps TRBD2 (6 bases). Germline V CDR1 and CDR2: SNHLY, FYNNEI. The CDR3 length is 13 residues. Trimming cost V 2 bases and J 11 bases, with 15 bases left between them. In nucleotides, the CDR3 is TGTGCCAGCAGTGAATCGTCTAGACGGGAGCAGTACTTC. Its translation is CASSESSRREQYF. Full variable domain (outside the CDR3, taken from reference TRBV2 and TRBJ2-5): EPEVTQTPSHQVTQMGQEVILRCVPISNHLYFYWYRQILGQKVEFLVSFYNNEISEKSEIFDDQFSVERPDGSNFTLKIRSTKLEDSAMYFCASSESSRREQYFGPGTRLLVL.

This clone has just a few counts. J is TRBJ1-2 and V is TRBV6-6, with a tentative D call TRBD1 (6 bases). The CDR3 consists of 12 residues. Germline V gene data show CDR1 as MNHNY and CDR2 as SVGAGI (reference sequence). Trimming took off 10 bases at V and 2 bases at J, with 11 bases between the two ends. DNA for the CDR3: TGTGCCACCGGGGACACGAACTATGGCTACACCTTC. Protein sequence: CATGDTNYGYTF.

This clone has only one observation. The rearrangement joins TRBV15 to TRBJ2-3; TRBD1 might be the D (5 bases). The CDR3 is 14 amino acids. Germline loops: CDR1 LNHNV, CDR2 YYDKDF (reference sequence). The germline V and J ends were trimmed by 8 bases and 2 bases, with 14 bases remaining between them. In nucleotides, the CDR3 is TGTGCCACCTCGCTAGGGGCCGCCACAGATACGCAGTATTTT. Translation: CATSLGAATDTQYF.

In DNA, the CDR3 is TGTGCCTGGAGCCTCAGGGGGTTCGACACAGATACGCAGTATTTT. Translated: CAWSLRGFDTDTQYF. The chain is built from TRBV30 and TRBJ2-3, with 7 bases fitting TRBD1. The germline V gene has CDR1 GTSNPN and CDR2 SVGIG (reference sequence). This CDR3 spans 15 amino acids. The J segment lost 2 bases and the V segment lost 3 bases, leaving 8 bases of the junction unmatched.

The CDR3 region has the DNA TGCGCCAGCAGCGCACGACAGAGCTTTAACTATGGCTACACCTTC. Amino acids: CASSARQSFNYGYTF. The rearrangement joins TRBV5-1 to TRBJ1-2; D may be TRBD1 (5 bases). The V and J ends lost 4 bases and 1 base respectively, with 14 bases between them. Germline V gene data show CDR1 as SGHRS and CDR2 as YFSETQ. The CDR3 totals 15 residues.